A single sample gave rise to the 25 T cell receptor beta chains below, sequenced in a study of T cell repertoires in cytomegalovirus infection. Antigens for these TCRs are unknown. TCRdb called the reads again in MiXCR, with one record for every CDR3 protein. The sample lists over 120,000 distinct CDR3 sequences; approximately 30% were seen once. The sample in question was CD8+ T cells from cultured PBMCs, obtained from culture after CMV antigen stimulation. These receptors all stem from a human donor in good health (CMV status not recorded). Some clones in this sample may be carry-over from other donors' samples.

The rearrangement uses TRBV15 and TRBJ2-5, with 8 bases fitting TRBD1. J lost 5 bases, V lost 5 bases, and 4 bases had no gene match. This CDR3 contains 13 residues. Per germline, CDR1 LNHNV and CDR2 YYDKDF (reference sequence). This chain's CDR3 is CATSPWTGETQYF. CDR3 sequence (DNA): TGTGCCACCAGCCCCTGGACAGGGGAGACCCAGTACTTC.

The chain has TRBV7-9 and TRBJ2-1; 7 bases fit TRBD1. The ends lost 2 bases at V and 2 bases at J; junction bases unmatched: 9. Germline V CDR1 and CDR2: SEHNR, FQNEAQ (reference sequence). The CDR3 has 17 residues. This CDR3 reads CASSLLWDRHTYNEQFF. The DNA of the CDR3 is TGTGCCAGCAGCTTATTATGGGACAGACACACCTACAATGAGCAGTTCTTC.

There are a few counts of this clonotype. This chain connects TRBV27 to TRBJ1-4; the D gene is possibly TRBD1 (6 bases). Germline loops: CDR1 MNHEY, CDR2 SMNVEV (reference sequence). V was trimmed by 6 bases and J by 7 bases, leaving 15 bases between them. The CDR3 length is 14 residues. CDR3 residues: CASSRGGVSEKLFF. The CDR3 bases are TGTGCCAGCAGCCGAGGGGGAGTTAGTGAAAAACTGTTTTTT.

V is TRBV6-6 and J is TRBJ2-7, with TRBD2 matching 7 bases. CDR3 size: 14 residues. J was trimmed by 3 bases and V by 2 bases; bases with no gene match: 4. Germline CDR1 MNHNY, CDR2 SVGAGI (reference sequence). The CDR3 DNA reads TGTGCCAGCAGTTACGGAGGGGAGGGCTACGAGCAGTACTTC. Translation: CASSYGGEGYEQYF.

CDR3 amino acids: CASSVGGTPLAKNIQYF. CDR3 sequence (DNA): TGTGCCAGCAGCGTGGGGGGGACACCCCTAGCCAAAAACATTCAGTACTTC. V is TRBV9 and J is TRBJ2-4, with D possibly TRBD2 on 7 matching bases. V was trimmed by 2 bases and J by 0 bases, leaving 15 bases between them. This CDR3 has 17 residues. The germline V gene encodes CDR1 SGDLS and CDR2 YYNGEE.

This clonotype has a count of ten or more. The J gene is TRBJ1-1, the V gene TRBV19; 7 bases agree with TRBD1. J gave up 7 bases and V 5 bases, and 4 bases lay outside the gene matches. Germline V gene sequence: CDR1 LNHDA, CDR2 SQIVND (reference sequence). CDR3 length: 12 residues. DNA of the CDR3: TGTGCCAGTAGTTGGGACAGTTTTGAAGCTTTCTTT. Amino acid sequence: CASSWDSFEAFF.

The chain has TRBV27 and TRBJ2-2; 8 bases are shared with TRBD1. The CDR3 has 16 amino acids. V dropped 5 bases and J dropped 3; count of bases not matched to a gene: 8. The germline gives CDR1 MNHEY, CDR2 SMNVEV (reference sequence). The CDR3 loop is CASSLKTGDYTGELFF. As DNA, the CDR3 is TGTGCCAGCAGTCTAAAGACAGGGGATTACACCGGGGAGCTGTTTTTT.

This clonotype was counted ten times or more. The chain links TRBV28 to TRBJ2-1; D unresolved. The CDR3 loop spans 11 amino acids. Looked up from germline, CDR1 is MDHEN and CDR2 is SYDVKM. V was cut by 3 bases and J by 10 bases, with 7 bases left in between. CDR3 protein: CASSFYGEQFF. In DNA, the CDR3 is TGTGCCAGCAGTTTCTATGGAGAGCAGTTCTTC.

The CDR3, as DNA: TGCAGTGCTAGGGGCTCCTACATGAACACTGAAGCTTTCTTT. It is translated as CSARGSYMNTEAFF. The chain recombines TRBV20-1 with TRBJ1-1, with D hard to call. Trimming removed 3 bases at V and 0 bases at J, with 11 bases between. The germline V gene has CDR1 DFQATT and CDR2 SNEGSKA (reference sequence). The CDR3 is 14 residues long.

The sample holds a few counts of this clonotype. The CDR3 region has the DNA TGTGCCAGCAGTCTCCCGACAGGAAACTATGGCTACACCTTC. It is translated as CASSLPTGNYGYTF. The chain uses TRBV28 and TRBJ1-2; TRBD1 might be the D (6 bases). This CDR3 region has 14 residues. From germline, CDR1 is MDHEN and CDR2 SYDVKM. V was pared by 5 bases and J by 2 bases, with 12 bases between.

CDR3 nucleotide sequence: TGTGCCAGCAGTCCCCTATCGACAGTGACGAACACTGAAGCTTTCTTT. Amino acids: CASSPLSTVTNTEAFF. The V and J genes are TRBV27 and TRBJ1-1, with a weak D call TRBD1 (5 bases). Germline loops: CDR1 MNHEY, CDR2 SMNVEV (reference sequence). V gave up 5 bases and J gave up 1 base, with 17 bases separating them. The CDR3 length is 16 residues.

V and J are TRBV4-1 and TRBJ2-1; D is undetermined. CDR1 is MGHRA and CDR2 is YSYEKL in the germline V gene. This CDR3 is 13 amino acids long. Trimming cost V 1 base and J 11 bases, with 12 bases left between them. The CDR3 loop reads CASSQGVNSQQFF. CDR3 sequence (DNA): TGCGCCAGCAGCCAAGGGGTGAACTCACAGCAGTTCTTC.

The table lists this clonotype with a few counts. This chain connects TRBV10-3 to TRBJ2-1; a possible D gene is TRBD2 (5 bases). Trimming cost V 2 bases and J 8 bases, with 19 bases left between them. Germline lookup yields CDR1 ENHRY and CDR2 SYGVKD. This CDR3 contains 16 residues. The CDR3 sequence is CAISEVRTRATDEQFF. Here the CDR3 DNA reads TGTGCCATCAGTGAGGTGAGAACTAGAGCCACTGATGAGCAGTTCTTC.

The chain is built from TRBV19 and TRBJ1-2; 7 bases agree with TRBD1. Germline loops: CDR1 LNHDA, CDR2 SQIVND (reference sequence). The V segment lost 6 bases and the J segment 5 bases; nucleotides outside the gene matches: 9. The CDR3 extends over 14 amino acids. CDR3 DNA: TGTGCCAGTAGAAGGGACAGATTTAGGTATGGCTACACCTTC. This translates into CASRRDRFRYGYTF.

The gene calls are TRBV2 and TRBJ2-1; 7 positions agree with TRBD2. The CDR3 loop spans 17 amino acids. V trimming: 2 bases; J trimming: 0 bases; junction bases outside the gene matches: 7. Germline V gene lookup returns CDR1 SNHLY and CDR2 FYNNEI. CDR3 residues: CASSEPPLAASYNEQFF. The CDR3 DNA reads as TGTGCCAGCAGTGAACCTCCCCTAGCGGCCTCCTACAATGAGCAGTTCTTC.

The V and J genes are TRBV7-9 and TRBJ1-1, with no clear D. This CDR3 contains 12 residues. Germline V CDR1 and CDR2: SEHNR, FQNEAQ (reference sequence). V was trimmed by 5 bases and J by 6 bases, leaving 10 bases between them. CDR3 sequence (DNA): TGTGCCAGCAGCCTACCTAACCCTGAAGCTTTCTTT. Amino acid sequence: CASSLPNPEAFF.

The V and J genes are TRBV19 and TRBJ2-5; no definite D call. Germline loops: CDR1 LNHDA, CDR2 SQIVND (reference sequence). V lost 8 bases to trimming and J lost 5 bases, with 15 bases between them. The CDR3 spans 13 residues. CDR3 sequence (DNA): TGTGCCAGTTCCCTCCGCTCCTGGGAGACCCAGTACTTC. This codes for CASSLRSWETQYF.

The CDR3 region has the DNA TGTGCCATCAGTGAACGGGACCCGAACACCGGGGAGCTGTTTTTT. Protein product: CAISERDPNTGELFF. The rearrangement links TRBV10-3 to TRBJ2-2; D may correspond to TRBD1 or TRBD2 (5 bases each). The ends were cut back, 3 bases at V and 0 bases at J, with 8 bases in the middle. From germline, CDR1 is ENHRY and CDR2 SYGVKD. The CDR3 is made up of 15 amino acids.

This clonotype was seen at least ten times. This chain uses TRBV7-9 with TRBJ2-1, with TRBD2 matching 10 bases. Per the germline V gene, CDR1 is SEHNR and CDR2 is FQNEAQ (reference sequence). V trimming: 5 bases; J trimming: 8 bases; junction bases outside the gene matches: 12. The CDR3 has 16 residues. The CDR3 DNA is TGTGCCAGCAGCCTCGGTACTAGCGGGGATATCGATGAGCAGTTCTTC. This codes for CASSLGTSGDIDEQFF.

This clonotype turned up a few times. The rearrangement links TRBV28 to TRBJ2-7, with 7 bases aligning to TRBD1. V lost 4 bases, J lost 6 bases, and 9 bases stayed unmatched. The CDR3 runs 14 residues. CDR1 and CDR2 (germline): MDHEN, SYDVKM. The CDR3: CASSSPGTEAEQYF. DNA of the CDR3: TGTGCCAGCAGTTCCCCCGGGACAGAGGCCGAGCAGTACTTC.

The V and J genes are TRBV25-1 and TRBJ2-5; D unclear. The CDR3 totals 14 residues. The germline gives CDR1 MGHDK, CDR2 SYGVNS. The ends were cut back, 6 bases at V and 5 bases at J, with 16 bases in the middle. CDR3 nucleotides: TGTGCCAGCAGGGGATTGGGTGCTCGGGAGACCCAGTACTTC. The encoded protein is CASRGLGARETQYF.

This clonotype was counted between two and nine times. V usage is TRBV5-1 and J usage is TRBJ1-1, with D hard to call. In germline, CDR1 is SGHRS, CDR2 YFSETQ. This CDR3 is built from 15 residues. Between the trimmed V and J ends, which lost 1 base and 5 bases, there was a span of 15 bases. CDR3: CASSLSTPTGTEAFF. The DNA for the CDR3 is TGCGCCAGCAGCTTGTCAACCCCCACCGGTACTGAAGCTTTCTTT. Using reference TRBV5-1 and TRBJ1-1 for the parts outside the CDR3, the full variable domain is KAGVTQTPRYLIKTRGQQVTLSCSPISGHRSVSWYQQTPGQGLQFLFEYFSETQRNKGNFPGRFSGRQFSNSRSEMNVSTLELGDSALYLCASSLSTPTGTEAFFGQGTRLTVV.

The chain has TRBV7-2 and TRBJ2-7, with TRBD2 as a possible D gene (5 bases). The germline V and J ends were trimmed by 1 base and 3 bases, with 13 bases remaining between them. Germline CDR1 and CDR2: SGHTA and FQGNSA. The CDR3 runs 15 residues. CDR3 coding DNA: TGTGCCAGCAGCTTAGGAGGGATTTACGACTACGAGCAGTACTTC. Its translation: CASSLGGIYDYEQYF.

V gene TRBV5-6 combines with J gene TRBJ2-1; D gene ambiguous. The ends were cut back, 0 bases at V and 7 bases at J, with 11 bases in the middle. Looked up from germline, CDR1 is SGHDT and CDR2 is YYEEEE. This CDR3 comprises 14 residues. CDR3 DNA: TGTGCCAGCAGCTTGGTTGTTCCCGGGAATGAGCAGTTCTTC. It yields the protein CASSLVVPGNEQFF.

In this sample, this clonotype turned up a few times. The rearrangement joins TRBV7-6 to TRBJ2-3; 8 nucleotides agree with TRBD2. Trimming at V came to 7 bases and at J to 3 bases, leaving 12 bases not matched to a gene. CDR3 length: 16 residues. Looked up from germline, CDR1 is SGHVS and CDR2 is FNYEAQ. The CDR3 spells CASKGWGTRETDTQYF. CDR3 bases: TGTGCCAGCAAGGGTTGGGGGACTAGAGAAACAGATACGCAGTATTTT.